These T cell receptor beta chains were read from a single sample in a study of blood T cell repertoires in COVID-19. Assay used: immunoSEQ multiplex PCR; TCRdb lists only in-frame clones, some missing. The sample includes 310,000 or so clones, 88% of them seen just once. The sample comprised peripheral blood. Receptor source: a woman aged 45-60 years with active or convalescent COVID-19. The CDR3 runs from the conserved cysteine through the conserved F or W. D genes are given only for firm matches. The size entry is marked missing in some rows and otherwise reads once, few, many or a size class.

CDR3: CASSPQGYNSPLHF
DNA: TGTGCCAGCAGCCCGCAGGGGTATAATTCACCCCTCCACTTT
D: .
J: TRBJ1-6
size: .
V: TRBV7-2

CDR3: CASSQDRVAGELFF
DNA: TGCGCCAGCAGCCAAGATCGAGTGGCCGGGGAGCTGTTTTTT
D: .
J: TRBJ2-2
size: .
V: TRBV4-3

CDR3: CAWSVGAGEGYEQFF
DNA: TGTGCCTGGAGTGTAGGGGCGGGAGAAGGCTATGAGCAGTTCTTC
D: TRBD2
J: TRBJ2-1
size: .
V: TRBV30

CDR3: CASRLAGEYNEQFF
DNA: TGTGCCAGCAGACTAGCGGGGGAATACAATGAGCAGTTCTTC
D: TRBD2
J: TRBJ2-1
size: .
V: TRBV6-5

CDR3: CASSVRGLDRPSGANVLTF
DNA: TGTGCCAGCAGCGTTCGCGGTCTGGATAGACCCTCTGGGGCCAACGTCCTGACTTTC
D: .
J: TRBJ2-6
size: once
V: TRBV5-8

CDR3: CAISDQGQETQYF
DNA: TGTGCCATCAGTGACCAGGGGCAAGAGACCCAGTACTTC
D: .
J: TRBJ2-5
size: .
V: TRBV10-3

CDR3: CASSLYGGQKAFF
DNA: TGTGCCAGCAGCTTATACGGGGGGCAGAAAGCTTTCTTT
D: .
J: TRBJ1-1
size: .
V: TRBV7-3

CDR3: CSASNGQGGNTIYF
DNA: TGCAGTGCTAGTAATGGACAGGGAGGAAACACCATATATTTT
D: TRBD1
J: TRBJ1-3
size: .
V: TRBV20-1

CDR3: CASSFRADNEQFF
DNA: TGTGCCAGCAGCTTTCGAGCCGACAATGAGCAGTTCTTC
D: .
J: TRBJ2-1
size: .
V: TRBV7-2

CDR3: CASSAWTSGGLYEQYF
DNA: TGTGCCAGCAGTGCTTGGACTAGCGGGGGGCTCTACGAGCAGTACTTC
D: TRBD2
J: TRBJ2-7
size: .
V: TRBV28

CDR3: CASSLQNEQFF
DNA: TGTGCCAGCAGTTTACAGAATGAGCAGTTCTTC
D: .
J: TRBJ2-1
size: .
V: TRBV12-3/TRBV12-4

CDR3: CASSPTSGGDTQYF
DNA: TGTGCCAGCAGCCCGACTAGCGGGGGAGATACGCAGTATTTT
D: TRBD2
J: TRBJ2-3
size: .
V: TRBV9

CDR3: CASSPGGGGNEKLFF
DNA: TGTGCCAGCAGCCCGGGGGGTGGCGGTAATGAAAAACTGTTTTTT
D: .
J: TRBJ1-4
size: .
V: TRBV7-9

CDR3: CASSSRQGAWGNYGYTF
DNA: TGTGCCAGCAGTTCACGACAGGGGGCTTGGGGTAACTATGGCTACACCTTC
D: TRBD1
J: TRBJ1-2
size: .
V: TRBV27

CDR3: CASSLRLAGVHTGELFF
DNA: TGTGCCAGCAGCTTACGACTAGCGGGAGTGCATACCGGGGAGCTGTTTTTT
D: TRBD2
J: TRBJ2-2
size: .
V: TRBV7-9

CDR3: CASSSPGNEQYF
DNA: TGCGCCAGCAGCTCCCCCGGGAACGAGCAGTACTTC
D: .
J: TRBJ2-7
size: once
V: TRBV5-1

CDR3: CASSPPGTPGPDTQYF
DNA: TGTGCCAGCTCACCTCCGGGGACTCCCGGTCCAGATACGCAGTATTTT
D: .
J: TRBJ2-3
size: .
V: TRBV18

CDR3: CASSLQGIGEKLFF
DNA: TGTGCCAGCAGTTTACAGGGAATTGGAGAAAAACTGTTTTTT
D: .
J: TRBJ1-4
size: .
V: TRBV27

CDR3: CASSYPLTGDYGYTF
DNA: TGTGCCAGCAGCTACCCCCTAACAGGGGACTATGGCTACACCTTC
D: TRBD1
J: TRBJ1-2
size: .
V: TRBV11-2

CDR3: CASSQDWGRTSQPQHF
DNA: TGCGCCAGCAGCCAAGACTGGGGGAGGACTAGTCAGCCCCAGCATTTT
D: .
J: TRBJ1-5
size: .
V: TRBV4-3

CDR3: CATSRDGQGYGYTF
DNA: TGTGCCACCAGCAGAGATGGACAGGGCTATGGCTACACCTTC
D: TRBD1
J: TRBJ1-2
size: .
V: TRBV15

CDR3: CASSIQGSSGNTIYF
DNA: TGCGCCAGCAGCATACAGGGCTCCTCTGGAAACACCATATATTTT
D: .
J: TRBJ1-3
size: .
V: TRBV5-1

CDR3: CASDRDIGSPLHF
DNA: TGTGCCAGCGATAGGGACATCGGTTCACCCCTCCACTTT
D: .
J: TRBJ1-6
size: .
V: TRBV6-5

CDR3: CASSWRDSSYEQYF
DNA: TGTGCCAGTAGTTGGCGGGACAGCTCCTACGAGCAGTACTTC
D: .
J: TRBJ2-7
size: .
V: TRBV19

CDR3: CASSSSPETVTGYTF
DNA: TGTGCCAGCAGTTCCTCCCCCGAGACAGTAACGGGCTACACCTTC
D: .
J: TRBJ1-2
size: .
V: TRBV28

CDR3: CAKTQESYEQYF
DNA: TGTGCGAAGACACAGGAGTCCTACGAGCAGTACTTC
D: .
J: TRBJ2-7
size: .
V: TRBV5-3

CDR3: CASSLDLRQGNSPLHF
DNA: TGTGCCAGCAGTTTAGACCTCCGACAGGGAAATTCACCCCTCCACTTT
D: TRBD1
J: TRBJ1-6
size: .
V: TRBV27

CDR3: CASSLTRGANEKLFF
DNA: TGTGCCAGCAGCTTAACCCGCGGTGCTAATGAAAAACTGTTTTTT
D: .
J: TRBJ1-4
size: .
V: TRBV7-3

CDR3: CASTVDSSHGYTF
DNA: TGTGCCAGCACCGTTGACAGTTCCCATGGCTACACCTTC
D: .
J: TRBJ1-2
size: .
V: TRBV6-5

CDR3: CASSFTTGSDGYTF
DNA: TGTGCCAGCAGCTTTACCACAGGGAGTGATGGCTACACCTTC
D: .
J: TRBJ1-2
size: once
V: TRBV7-9

CDR3: CASSETGAETQYF
DNA: TGTGCCAGCAGTGAGACAGGGGCAGAGACCCAGTACTTC
D: TRBD1
J: TRBJ2-5
size: once
V: TRBV6-1